This is a list of T cell receptor beta chains from one sample in a study of blood T cell repertoires in COVID-19. Here immunoSEQ multiplex PCR was the method, and the copy in TCRdb shows in-frame clones only, minus some. The sample has roughly 250,000 clones, more than 75% seen once. The material sequenced was PBMCs or T cells enriched from blood (not recorded which). These TCRs come from a woman aged 35 to 49 with acute COVID-19. Both conserved end residues are part of each CDR3. Each record gives: J gene, V gene, CDR3 protein.

>TRBJ2-2|TRBV7-9
CASSLNRVRGNTGELFF
>TRBJ2-7|TRBV28
CASSFVSTDYEQYF
>TRBJ1-5|TRBV7-2
CASSLERGPQPQHF
>TRBJ2-2|TRBV7-3
CASSFSGGANTGELFF
>TRBJ1-6|TRBV3-1/TRBV3-2
CASSPRDRIGNSPLHF
>TRBJ1-1|TRBV5-1
CASSSGRDGVNTEAFF
>TRBJ2-7|TRBV19
CASSRGQPGLYEQYF
>TRBJ1-4|TRBV7-9
CASSLDRSNEKLFF
>TRBJ2-7|TRBV14
CASRKNRFAEQYF
>TRBJ1-5|TRBV7-9
CASSPGQGGQPQHF
>TRBJ2-5|TRBV30
CACSSGTGRETQYF
>TRBJ1-6|TRBV12-3/TRBV12-4
CASIRDRLSPLHF
>TRBJ1-5|TRBV10-2
CASSESFRENQPQHF
>TRBJ1-6|TRBV6-5
CASRTTGVNSPLHF
>TRBJ2-7|TRBV3-1/TRBV3-2
CASSQEGAGRVGEQYF
>TRBJ2-5|TRBV7-9
CASSPNGGVLGETQYF
>TRBJ2-7|TRBV4-1
CASSHVDTRYEQYF
>TRBJ2-7|TRBV4-3
CASSQGILYEQYF
>TRBJ2-1|TRBV7-3
CASSKGTAYNEQFF
>TRBJ2-5|TRBV7-3
CASTLTGRDGETQYF
>TRBJ1-1|TRBV11-2
CASSTPGTKNTEAFF
>TRBJ2-3|TRBV18
CASSRDSPVTDTQYF
>TRBJ1-2|TRBV24-1
CATSEGREIRGYTF
>TRBJ1-1|TRBV28
CASSFRGFGHVNTEAFF
>TRBJ2-7|TRBV5-6
CASSSSSGEQYF
>TRBJ2-3|TRBV7-9
CASTTGGHTDTQYF
>TRBJ2-1|TRBV9
CASSILGLADYNEQFF
>TRBJ1-2|TRBV12-5
CASDSQVYGYTF
>TRBJ2-7|TRBV6-5
CASSYSTGESYEQYF
>TRBJ1-1|TRBV11-2
CATSGMRNTEAFF
>TRBJ1-6|TRBV18
CASSPSNSPLHF
>TRBJ2-7|TRBV4-2
CASSQGTSETYEQYF
>TRBJ1-1|TRBV6-5
CASAITGVDTEAFF
>TRBJ2-7|TRBV27
CASKRGTVGLYEQYF
>TRBJ2-3|TRBV7-3
CASSVGRGIDTQYF
>TRBJ1-2|TRBV7-9
CASSLVADGYTF
>TRBJ2-7|TRBV9
CASSVEDFSYEQYF
>TRBJ1-3|TRBV10-3
CAINSGTGNTIYF
>TRBJ2-1|TRBV13
CASSATSYNEQFF
>TRBJ2-7|TRBV20-1
CSASPWREGIYEQYF
>TRBJ2-2|TRBV19
CASSMRGSVTGELFF
>TRBJ2-2|TRBV23-1
CASSHRDRGSNGGELFF
>TRBJ2-7|TRBV12-3/TRBV12-4
CASSRLAGYEQYF
>TRBJ2-3|TRBV4-3
CASSQVRGGRMDTQYF
>TRBJ1-1|TRBV7-9
CASSLSAQRGFF
>TRBJ2-7|TRBV2
CASRVGYYEQYF
>TRBJ1-3|TRBV10-1
CASSGGRQGSGNTIYF
>TRBJ1-2|TRBV5-1
CASSLNGNYGYTF
>TRBJ2-1|TRBV11-2
CASSPRGQGLNEQFF
>TRBJ1-5|TRBV2
CASSEPTGRNQPQHF
>TRBJ2-2|TRBV7-3
CASSSRQSLGGELFF
>TRBJ1-2|TRBV12-2
CASRRQNNYGYTF
>TRBJ2-7|TRBV5-4
CASSRGGYEQYF
>TRBJ2-2|TRBV18
CASSQLAGPNTGELFF